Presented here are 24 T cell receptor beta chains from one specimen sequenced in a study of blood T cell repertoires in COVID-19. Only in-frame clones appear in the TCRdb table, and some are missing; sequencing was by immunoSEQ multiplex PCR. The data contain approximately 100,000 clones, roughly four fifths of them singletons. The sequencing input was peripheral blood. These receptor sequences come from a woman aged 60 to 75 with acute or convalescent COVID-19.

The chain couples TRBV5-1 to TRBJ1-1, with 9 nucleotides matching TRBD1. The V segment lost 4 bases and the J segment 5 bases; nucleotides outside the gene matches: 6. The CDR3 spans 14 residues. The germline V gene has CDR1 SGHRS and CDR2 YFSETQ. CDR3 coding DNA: TGCGCCAGCAGCACGACAGGGGGGAGTACTGAAGCTTTCTTT. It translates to CASSTTGGSTEAFF.

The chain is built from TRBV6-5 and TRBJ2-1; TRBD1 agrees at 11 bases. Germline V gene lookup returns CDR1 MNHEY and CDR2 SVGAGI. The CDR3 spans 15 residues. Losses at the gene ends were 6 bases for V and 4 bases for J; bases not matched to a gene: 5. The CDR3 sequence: CASRKDRGLYNEQFF. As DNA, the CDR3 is TGTGCCAGCAGAAAGGACAGGGGGCTTTACAATGAGCAGTTCTTC.

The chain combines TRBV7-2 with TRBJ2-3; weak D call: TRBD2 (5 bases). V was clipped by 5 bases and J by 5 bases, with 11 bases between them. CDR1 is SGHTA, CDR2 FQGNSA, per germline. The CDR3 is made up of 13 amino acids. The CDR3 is CASSMDFIDTQYF. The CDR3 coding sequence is TGTGCCAGCAGCATGGACTTCATAGATACGCAGTATTTT.

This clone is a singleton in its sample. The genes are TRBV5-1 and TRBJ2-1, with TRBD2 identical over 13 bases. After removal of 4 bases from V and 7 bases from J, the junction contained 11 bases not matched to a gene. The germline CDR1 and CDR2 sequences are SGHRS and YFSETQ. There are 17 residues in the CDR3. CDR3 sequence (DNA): TGCGCCAGCAGCCCCCTACTAGCGGGAGGGCCGGGGAATGAGCAGTTCTTC. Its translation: CASSPLLAGGPGNEQFF.

The CDR3: CASSPRARGEQPQHF. DNA of the CDR3: TGTGCCAGCAGCCCCAGGGCTCGGGGGGAACAGCCCCAGCATTTT. The chain combines TRBV7-6 with TRBJ1-5, with D perhaps TRBD1 (5 bases). The CDR3 length is 15 residues. Germline V gene sequence: CDR1 SGHVS, CDR2 FNYEAQ. The germline V and J ends were trimmed by 5 bases and 7 bases, with 18 bases remaining between them.

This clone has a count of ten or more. CDR3 sequence: CASSLAYLIDRGRTGELFF. DNA for the CDR3: TGCGCCAGCAGCTTGGCCTACCTTATCGACAGGGGGAGAACCGGGGAGCTGTTTTTT. V and J are TRBV5-1 and TRBJ2-2; TRBD1 matches 9 bases. Looked up from germline, CDR1 is SGHRS and CDR2 is YFSETQ. Unmatched junction bases numbered 14, after V lost 0 bases and J lost 5 bases. This CDR3 spans 19 amino acids.

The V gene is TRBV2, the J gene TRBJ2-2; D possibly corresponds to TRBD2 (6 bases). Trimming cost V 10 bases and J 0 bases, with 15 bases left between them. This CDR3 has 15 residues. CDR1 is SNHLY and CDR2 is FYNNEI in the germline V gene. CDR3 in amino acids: CAITVGGTNTGELFF. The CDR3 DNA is TGTGCCATTACCGTCGGCGGGACGAACACCGGGGAGCTGTTTTTT.

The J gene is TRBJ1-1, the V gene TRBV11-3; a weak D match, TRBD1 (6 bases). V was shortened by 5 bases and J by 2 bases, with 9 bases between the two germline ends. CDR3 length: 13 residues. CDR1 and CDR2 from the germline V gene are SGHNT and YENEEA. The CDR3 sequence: CASSDRLNTEAFF. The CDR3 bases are TGTGCCAGCAGCGACAGGCTCAACACTGAAGCTTTCTTT.

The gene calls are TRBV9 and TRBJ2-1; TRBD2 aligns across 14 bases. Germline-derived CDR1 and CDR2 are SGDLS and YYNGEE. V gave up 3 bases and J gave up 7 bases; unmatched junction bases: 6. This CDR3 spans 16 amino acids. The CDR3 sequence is CASSEGLAGVENEQFF. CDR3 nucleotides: TGTGCCAGCAGCGAGGGACTAGCGGGAGTAGAAAATGAGCAGTTCTTC.

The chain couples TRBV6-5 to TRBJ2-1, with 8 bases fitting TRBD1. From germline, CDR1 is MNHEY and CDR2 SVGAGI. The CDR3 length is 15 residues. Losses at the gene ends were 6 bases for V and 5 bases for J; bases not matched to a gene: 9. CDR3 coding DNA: TGTGCCAGCAGCAGGCAGGGGGCTTTGGACAATGAGCAGTTCTTC. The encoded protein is CASSRQGALDNEQFF.

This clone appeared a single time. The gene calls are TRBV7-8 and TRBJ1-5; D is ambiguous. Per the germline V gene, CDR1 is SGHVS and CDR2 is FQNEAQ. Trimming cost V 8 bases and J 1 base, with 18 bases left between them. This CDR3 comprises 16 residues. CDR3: CASSSRRTGSNQPQHF. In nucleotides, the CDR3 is TGTGCCAGCTCATCAAGGAGGACGGGAAGCAATCAGCCCCAGCATTTT.

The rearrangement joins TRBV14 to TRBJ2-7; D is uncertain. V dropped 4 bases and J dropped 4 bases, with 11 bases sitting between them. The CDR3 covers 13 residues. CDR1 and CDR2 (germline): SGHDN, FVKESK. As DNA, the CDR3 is TGTGCCAGCAGCCTAGGTCGAGGATACGAGCAGTACTTC. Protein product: CASSLGRGYEQYF. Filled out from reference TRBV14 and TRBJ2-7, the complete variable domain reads EAGVTQFPSHSVIEKGQTVTLRCDPISGHDNLYWYRRVMGKEIKFLLHFVKESKQDESGMPNNRFLAERTGGTYSTLKVQPAELEDSGVYFCASSLGRGYEQYFGPGTRLTVT.

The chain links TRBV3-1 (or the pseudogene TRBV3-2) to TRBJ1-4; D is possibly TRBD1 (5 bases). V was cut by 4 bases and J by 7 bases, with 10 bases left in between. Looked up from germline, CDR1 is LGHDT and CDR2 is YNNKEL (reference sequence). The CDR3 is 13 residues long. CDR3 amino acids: CASSPGRGEKLFF. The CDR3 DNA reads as TGTGCCAGCAGCCCCGGGAGGGGTGAAAAACTGTTTTTT.

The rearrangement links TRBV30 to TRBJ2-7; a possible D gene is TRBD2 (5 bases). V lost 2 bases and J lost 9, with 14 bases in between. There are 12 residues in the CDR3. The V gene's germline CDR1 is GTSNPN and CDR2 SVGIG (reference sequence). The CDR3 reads CAWSSGVDGQYF. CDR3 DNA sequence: TGTGCCTGGAGTAGCGGTGTTGACGGGCAGTACTTC.

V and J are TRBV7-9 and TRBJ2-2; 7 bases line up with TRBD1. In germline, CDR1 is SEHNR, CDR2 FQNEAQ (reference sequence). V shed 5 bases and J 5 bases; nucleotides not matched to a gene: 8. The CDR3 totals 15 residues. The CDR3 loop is CASSARQGRTGELFF. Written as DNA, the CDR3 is TGTGCCAGCAGCGCTCGACAGGGAAGGACCGGGGAGCTGTTTTTT.

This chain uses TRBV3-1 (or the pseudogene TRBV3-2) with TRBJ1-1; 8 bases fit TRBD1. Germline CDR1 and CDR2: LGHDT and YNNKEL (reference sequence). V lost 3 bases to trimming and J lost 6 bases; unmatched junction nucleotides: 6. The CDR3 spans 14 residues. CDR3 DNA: TGTGCCAGCAGCCATCAGGGGGCATTAGCTGAAGCTTTCTTT. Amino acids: CASSHQGALAEAFF.

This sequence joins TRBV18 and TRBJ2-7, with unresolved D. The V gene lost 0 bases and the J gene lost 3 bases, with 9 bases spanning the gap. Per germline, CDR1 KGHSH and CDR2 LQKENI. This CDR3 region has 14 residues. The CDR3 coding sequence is TGTGCCAGCTCACCACCGATTAGTCTCTACGAGCAGTACTTC. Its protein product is CASSPPISLYEQYF.

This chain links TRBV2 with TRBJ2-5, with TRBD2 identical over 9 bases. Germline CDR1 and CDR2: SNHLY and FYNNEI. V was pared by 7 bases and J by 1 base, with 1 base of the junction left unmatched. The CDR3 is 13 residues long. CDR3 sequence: CASTSGAQETQYF. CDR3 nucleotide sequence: TGTGCCAGCACTAGCGGGGCCCAAGAGACCCAGTACTTC.

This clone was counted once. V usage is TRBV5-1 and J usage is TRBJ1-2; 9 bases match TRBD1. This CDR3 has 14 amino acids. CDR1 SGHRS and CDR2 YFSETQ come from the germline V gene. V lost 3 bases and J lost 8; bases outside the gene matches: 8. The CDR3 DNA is TGCGCCAGCAGCTGGGAACAGGGGGCAGGAGGCTACACCTTC. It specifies CASSWEQGAGGYTF.

CDR3 DNA: TGTGCCAGCAGTTACTTAAGGGGGGGCGGAACCGGGGAGCTGTTTTTT. Encoded protein: CASSYLRGGGTGELFF. The gene calls are TRBV6-5 and TRBJ2-2; TRBD2 might be the D (7 bases). Trimming took 1 base from V and 5 from J, leaving 14 bases between them. In germline, CDR1 is MNHEY, CDR2 SVGAGI. The CDR3 has 16 residues.

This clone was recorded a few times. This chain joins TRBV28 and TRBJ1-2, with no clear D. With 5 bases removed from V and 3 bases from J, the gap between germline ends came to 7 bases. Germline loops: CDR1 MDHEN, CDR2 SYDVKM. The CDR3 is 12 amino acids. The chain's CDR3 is CASSLTDYGYTF. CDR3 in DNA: TGTGCCAGCAGTCTTACAGACTATGGCTACACCTTC.

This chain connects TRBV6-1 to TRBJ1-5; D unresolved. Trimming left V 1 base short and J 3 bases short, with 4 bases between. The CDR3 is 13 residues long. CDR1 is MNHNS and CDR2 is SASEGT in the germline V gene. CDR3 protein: CASSEGANQPQHF. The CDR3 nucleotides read TGTGCCAGCAGTGAAGGGGCCAATCAGCCCCAGCATTTT.

The DNA of the CDR3 is TGTGCCAGCAGCCAGACCTACAATGAGCAGTTCTTC. Its protein is CASSQTYNEQFF. The V call is TRBV11-3, the J call TRBJ2-1; no firm D call. V lost 5 bases and J lost 2, with 4 bases in between. The CDR3 is 12 amino acids. Germline V gene data show CDR1 as SGHNT and CDR2 as YENEEA.

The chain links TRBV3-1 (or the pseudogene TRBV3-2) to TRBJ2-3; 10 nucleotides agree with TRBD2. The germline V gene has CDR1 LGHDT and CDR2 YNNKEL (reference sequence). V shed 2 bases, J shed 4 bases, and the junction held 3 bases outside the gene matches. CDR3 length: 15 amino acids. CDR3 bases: TGTGCCAGCAGCCAACTAGGACTAGCGGCAGATACGCAGTATTTT. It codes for CASSQLGLAADTQYF.